One and the same sample provided the 21 T cell receptor beta chains below, sequenced in a study of T-cell reconstitution after alpha-beta-depleted transplantation in children. Unique molecular identifiers were incorporated during preparation of the TCRbeta library. TCRdb itself ran the PCR reads through MiXCR, one entry per CDR3 protein. Seen here are under 750,000 distinct CDR3 sequences, 23% observed once, and the top ten hold 13% to 15%. This sample comprised PBMCs, mostly from graft donor cells, obtained 360 days after TCRalphabeta/CD19-depleted stem cell transplant. The receptors were sampled from a boy younger than two who had a stem cell transplant for acute myeloid leukemia, so the T cells may come from the graft donor.

This clonotype was seen at least ten times. CDR3 nucleotide sequence: TGTGCCAGCAGCCTACTAGCGTCTGGAAACACCATATATTTT. Translating gives CASSLLASGNTIYF. The chain links TRBV28 to TRBJ1-3; D ambiguous. Between the trimmed V and J ends, which lost 6 bases and 1 base, there was a span of 10 bases. Germline CDR1 MDHEN, CDR2 SYDVKM. The CDR3 extends over 14 amino acids. The entire variable domain, with the rest obtained from reference TRBV28 and TRBJ1-3, is as follows: DVKVTQSSRYLVKRTGEKVFLECVQDMDHENMFWYRQDPGLGLRLIYFSYDVKMKEKGDIPEGYSVSREKKERFSLILESASTNQTSMYLCASSLLASGNTIYFGEGSWLTVV.

In its sample, this clonotype was seen a few times. Here the CDR3 reads CASSPGQGEGEQYV. CDR3 nucleotide sequence: TGCGCCAGCAGCCCAGGACAGGGAGAGGGCGAGCAGTACGTC. The V gene is TRBV5-1, the J gene TRBJ2-7, with 8 bases identical to TRBD1. The CDR3 extends over 14 amino acids. Unmatched junction bases numbered 9, after V lost 4 bases and J lost 6 bases. Germline CDR1 and CDR2: SGHRS and YFSETQ.

This CDR3 reads CSAQGAPGQGVLGYEQYF. DNA of the CDR3: TGCAGTGCTCAAGGAGCCCCGGGACAGGGGGTCTTGGGCTACGAGCAGTACTTC. The gene calls are TRBV20-1 and TRBJ2-7; 11 bases line up with TRBD1. CDR1 and CDR2 from the germline V gene are DFQATT and SNEGSKA (reference sequence). V shed 5 bases, J shed 3 bases, and the junction held 18 bases outside the gene matches. CDR3 length: 18 amino acids.

This clonotype was counted a few times. The rearrangement links TRBV19 to TRBJ1-5; no clear D gene. This CDR3 comprises 13 residues. Germline V gene data show CDR1 as LNHDA and CDR2 as SQIVND (reference sequence). The V and J ends lost 3 bases and 4 bases respectively, with 7 bases between them. The CDR3 bases are TGTGCCAGTAGTATGGGAGCGAATCAGCCCCAGCATTTT. This encodes CASSMGANQPQHF.

This clonotype was seen many times. The chain combines TRBV7-9 with TRBJ1-2, with D uncertain. In germline, CDR1 is SEHNR, CDR2 FQNEAQ (reference sequence). Trimming cost V 2 bases and J 6 bases, with 19 bases left between them. This CDR3 has 16 residues. The CDR3 here is CASSLQLGSPLDGYTF. The CDR3 DNA reads as TGTGCCAGCAGCTTACAGTTAGGTTCTCCCCTGGATGGCTACACCTTC.

This clonotype was counted ten times or more. The V gene is TRBV20-1, the J gene TRBJ2-5, with 7 bases matching TRBD1. The CDR3 contains 13 residues. Germline V lookup: CDR1 DFQATT, CDR2 SNEGSKA (reference sequence). The V and J ends lost 6 bases and 5 bases, in that order; junction bases with no gene match: 9. The CDR3 bases are TGCAGTGCAACCCCGACAGGGCGGGAGACCCAGTACTTC. It is translated as CSATPTGRETQYF.

This clonotype was observed many times. This sequence joins TRBV5-1 and TRBJ2-7; D unclear. The germline gives CDR1 SGHRS, CDR2 YFSETQ. CDR3 size: 14 residues. V lost 0 bases and J lost 0, with 7 bases in between. As DNA, the CDR3 is TGCGCCAGCAGCTTGGTGGCAGCCTCCTACGAGCAGTACTTC. Translation: CASSLVAASYEQYF.

This clonotype showed up just once. No conserved phenylalanine or tryptophan is present at the end of the CDR3, so a read error is the likely explanation. Because the CDR3's place on the DNA is in doubt, the DNA is left out and the CDR3 is given as listed by TCRdb. This chain uses TRBV18 with TRBJ2-7; the table's D call TRBD1 went unverified against the DNA. The CDR3 contains 12 residues when both ends are counted. Per the germline V gene, CDR1 is KGHSH and CDR2 is LQKENI. Here the CDR3 reads CASSPYRDRVVL.

V usage is TRBV9 and J usage is TRBJ2-1; 7 bases map to TRBD2. After removal of 0 bases from V and 5 bases from J, the junction contained 2 bases not matched to a gene. There are 14 residues in the CDR3. Looked up from germline, CDR1 is SGDLS and CDR2 is YYNGEE. The CDR3 sequence is CASSVGRGDNEQFF. DNA for the CDR3: TGTGCCAGCAGCGTAGGTCGGGGGGACAATGAGCAGTTCTTC.

This clonotype occurred a few times. This chain links TRBV6-1 with TRBJ1-2; D might be TRBD1 (5 bases). Looked up from germline, CDR1 is MNHNS and CDR2 is SASEGT. Trimming pared 5 bases from V and 5 bases from J, leaving 18 bases between. The CDR3 extends over 15 amino acids. The CDR3 DNA is TGTGCCAGCAGTCCCATAGGGTCCAGGGTTTATGGCTACACCTTC. Translating it yields CASSPIGSRVYGYTF.

The chain is built from TRBV10-3 and TRBJ2-5, with unresolved D. The CDR3 is 13 amino acids. Germline loops: CDR1 ENHRY, CDR2 SYGVKD. V shed 7 bases and J shed 3 bases, with 12 bases lying between them. Here the CDR3 reads CAITPRLEETQYF. The DNA for the CDR3 is TGTGCCATCACCCCCAGGCTAGAAGAGACCCAGTACTTC.

This clonotype was counted at least ten times. The chain uses TRBV2 and TRBJ2-1; no definite D call. The length of the CDR3 is 16 residues. Trimming shortened V by 2 bases and J by 0 bases, and 11 bases separated the two germline ends. Per the germline V gene, CDR1 is SNHLY and CDR2 is FYNNEI. CDR3 amino acids: CASSESYDSSYNEQFF. In nucleotides, the CDR3 is TGTGCCAGCAGTGAAAGCTACGATAGCTCCTACAATGAGCAGTTCTTC.

The J gene is TRBJ2-1, the V gene TRBV15; TRBD2 agrees at 8 bases. Germline assignment: CDR1 LNHNV and CDR2 YYDKDF (reference sequence). This CDR3 has 15 amino acids. J was trimmed by 7 bases and V by 0 bases; bases with no gene match: 5. CDR3 residues: CATSRDWAGGNEQFF. The DNA of the CDR3 is TGTGCCACCAGCAGAGATTGGGCGGGGGGTAATGAGCAGTTCTTC.

This chain links TRBV7-2 with TRBJ2-5; D is unresolved. The CDR3 loop spans 12 amino acids. The V end lost 3 bases, the J end lost 6 bases, and 8 bases lay between the germline ends. Germline lookup yields CDR1 SGHTA and CDR2 FQGNSA. CDR3 sequence (DNA): TGTGCCAGCAGCTTCTCCGCGAAGACCCAGTACTTC. Translation gives CASSFSAKTQYF.

This clonotype was recorded at least ten times. The CDR3 loop reads CASSTRTNTGELFF. DNA for the CDR3: TGTGCCAGTAGTACCCGAACGAACACCGGGGAGCTGTTTTTT. This sequence joins TRBV19 and TRBJ2-2; D is unclear. The V end lost 4 bases, the J end lost 0 bases, and 6 bases lay between the germline ends. The CDR3 totals 14 residues. From germline, CDR1 is LNHDA and CDR2 SQIVND (reference sequence).

Ten or more counts support this clonotype. This chain joins TRBV20-1 and TRBJ2-1, with TRBD2 as a possible D gene (6 bases). This CDR3 is 13 amino acids long. Trimming left V 5 bases short and J 4 bases short, with 12 bases between. CDR1 is DFQATT, CDR2 SNEGSKA, per germline (reference sequence). The CDR3 protein is CSARRLVYNEQFF. The CDR3 nucleotides read TGCAGTGCTCGCCGACTAGTTTACAATGAGCAGTTCTTC.

This CDR3 is CASTRAGTGGYEQFF. The CDR3 region has the DNA TGTGCCAGCACCCGAGCCGGGACAGGGGGCTATGAGCAGTTCTTC. This chain connects TRBV12-3 or TRBV12-4 to TRBJ2-1; 12 bases align to TRBD1. V lost 7 bases, J lost 8 bases, and 9 bases stayed unmatched. The length of the CDR3 is 15 residues.

This clonotype has more than one count but fewer than ten. The genes are TRBV10-3 and TRBJ2-7; possibly TRBD2 for D (5 bases). CDR1 and CDR2 from the germline V gene are ENHRY and SYGVKD. Between the trimmed V and J ends, which lost 7 bases and 6 bases, there was a span of 13 bases. The CDR3 has 12 amino acids. The CDR3 nucleotides read TGTGCCATCACCAATGGAGGTTCCGAGCAGTACTTC. Translation gives CAITNGGSEQYF.

The chain uses TRBV7-3 and TRBJ2-6, with TRBD1 matching over 7 bases. J lost 3 bases, V lost 4 bases, and 6 bases had no gene match. Germline CDR1 and CDR2: SGHTA and FQGTGA. The CDR3 length is 16 residues. CDR3 in amino acids: CASSSRGGFGANVLTF. CDR3 bases: TGTGCCAGCAGCTCTCGAGGGGGCTTTGGGGCCAACGTCCTGACTTTC. The complete variable domain, with remaining parts taken from reference TRBV7-3 and TRBJ2-6, reads GAGVSQTPSNKVTEKGKYVELRCDPISGHTALYWYRQSLGQGPEFLIYFQGTGAADDSGLPNDRFFAVRPEGSVSTLKIQRTERGDSAVYLCASSSRGGFGANVLTFGAGSRLTVL.

This clonotype was picked up many times. The genes are TRBV5-1 and TRBJ2-1; a possible D gene is TRBD1 (5 bases). Trimming removed 4 bases at V and 7 bases at J, with 6 bases between. The CDR3 length is 11 residues. CDR1 and CDR2 (germline): SGHRS, YFSETQ. The CDR3 loop reads CASSAGNEQFF. The CDR3 bases are TGCGCCAGCAGCGCAGGGAATGAGCAGTTCTTC. Based on the CDR3 plus reference TRBV5-1 and TRBJ2-1, the full variable domain is KAGVTQTPRYLIKTRGQQVTLSCSPISGHRSVSWYQQTPGQGLQFLFEYFSETQRNKGNFPGRFSGRQFSNSRSEMNVSTLELGDSALYLCASSAGNEQFFGPGTRLTVL.

The J gene is TRBJ1-2, the V gene TRBV18, with 8 positions matching TRBD1. Germline lookup yields CDR1 KGHSH and CDR2 LQKENI. The CDR3 consists of 17 residues. After removal of 6 bases from V and 6 bases from J, the junction contained 18 bases not matched to a gene. CDR3 in amino acids: CASSGPTGQGPRDGYTF. DNA of the CDR3: TGTGCCAGCTCCGGTCCGACCGGACAGGGCCCGAGGGATGGCTACACCTTC.